A single sample is the source of the 29 T cell receptor beta chains below, sequenced in a study of blood T cell repertoires in COVID-19. The protocol was immunoSEQ multiplex PCR, while the TCRdb copy is restricted to in-frame clones and leaves out a portion. The sample has approximately 400,000 clones, roughly 90% seen once; the top ten hold 0.95% to 1.5%. Sequencing was done on a sample of peripheral blood. The source is a man aged 35 to 55 with acute or convalescent COVID-19.

The chain recombines TRBV7-6 with TRBJ1-4; 7 nucleotides line up with TRBD1. The junction had 9 bases not matched to a gene; V was cut back by 5 bases and J by 0 bases. This CDR3 spans 17 amino acids. Germline loops: CDR1 SGHVS, CDR2 FNYEAQ. The CDR3 loop reads CASSADRVAPTNEKLFF. In DNA form, the CDR3 reads TGTGCCAGCAGCGCAGACAGGGTTGCGCCAACTAATGAAAAACTGTTTTTT.

The J gene is TRBJ2-2, the V gene TRBV2; 7 nucleotides align to TRBD2. V lost 4 bases and J lost 5; bases outside the gene matches: 4. CDR1 SNHLY and CDR2 FYNNEI come from the germline V gene. The CDR3 contains 14 residues. Here the CDR3 reads CASSVSGRTGELFF. CDR3 nucleotide sequence: TGTGCCAGCAGTGTTAGCGGGCGGACCGGGGAGCTGTTTTTT.

A single count supports this clone. The rearrangement joins TRBV18 to TRBJ2-1; TRBD2 matches at 10 bases. Germline lookup yields CDR1 KGHSH and CDR2 LQKENI. This CDR3 is built from 15 residues. The ends lost 3 bases at V and 6 bases at J; junction bases unmatched: 5. The chain's CDR3 is CASSPPLAGANEQFF. The CDR3 DNA is TGTGCCAGCTCACCGCCGCTAGCGGGAGCCAATGAGCAGTTCTTC.

This clone was observed a few times. The J gene is TRBJ2-7, the V gene TRBV19, with TRBD1 matching over 8 bases. V was clipped by 6 bases and J by 4 bases; unmatched bases: 8. The germline CDR1 and CDR2 sequences are LNHDA and SQIVND (reference sequence). This CDR3 spans 14 amino acids. CDR3 region: CASSRKDRDYEQYF. DNA of the CDR3: TGTGCCAGTAGCCGGAAGGACAGGGATTACGAGCAGTACTTC.

The V call is TRBV5-4, the J call TRBJ1-1; 9 nucleotides line up with TRBD1. The CDR3 spans 14 residues. The germline V gene encodes CDR1 SGHNT and CDR2 YYREEE (reference sequence). V lost 4 bases, J lost 7 bases, and 8 bases stayed unmatched. The CDR3 sequence is CASSGRTGAHEAFF. The DNA of the CDR3 is TGTGCCAGCAGCGGCCGGACAGGGGCTCATGAAGCTTTCTTT.

The chain has TRBV7-9 and TRBJ2-7; no reliable D call. The ends were cut back, 6 bases at V and 4 bases at J, with 19 bases in the middle. The CDR3 is 15 residues long. CDR1 is SEHNR and CDR2 is FQNEAQ in the germline V gene (reference sequence). The CDR3 nucleotides read TGTGCCAGCAGTCCCCCCCGGTCTACTATTTACGAGCAGTACTTC. Its translation is CASSPPRSTIYEQYF.

The rearrangement links TRBV19 to TRBJ2-7; 8 bases align to TRBD2. This CDR3 has 13 residues. V lost 5 bases, J lost 2 bases, and 2 bases stayed unmatched. Germline lookup yields CDR1 LNHDA and CDR2 SQIVND (reference sequence). The CDR3 protein is CASSRGGAYEQYF. As DNA, the CDR3 is TGTGCCAGTAGTCGGGGGGGGGCCTACGAGCAGTACTTC.

The chain is built from TRBV11-2 and TRBJ2-3, with TRBD1 identical over 8 bases. V trimming: 7 bases; J trimming: 6 bases; junction bases outside the gene matches: 15. There are 16 residues in the CDR3. Germline CDR1 reads SGHAT; CDR2 reads FQNNGV. The CDR3, as DNA: TGTGCCAGCACCCCAGGGGCAGGGGGCCCTTCCGATACGCAGTATTTT. It yields the protein CASTPGAGGPSDTQYF.

On this clone: Within the sample, other DNA sequences also encode this same CDR3. This chain uses TRBV28 with TRBJ1-4; TRBD1 matches 7 bases. The ends lost 6 bases at V and 6 bases at J; junction bases unmatched: 10. Germline V gene data show CDR1 as MDHEN and CDR2 as SYDVKM. This CDR3 spans 15 amino acids. In nucleotides, the CDR3 is TGTGCCAGCAGGCTCCCCGGGGACAGTGATGAAAAACTGTTTTTT. Encoded protein: CASRLPGDSDEKLFF.

CDR3 DNA sequence: TGCGCCAGCAGCTTGAGCCGGGGGGCCTTCGATGAGCAGTTCTTC. Translated, it gives CASSLSRGAFDEQFF. The V call is TRBV5-1, the J call TRBJ2-1; possibly TRBD2 for D (7 bases). CDR1 SGHRS and CDR2 YFSETQ come from the germline V gene. CDR3 size: 15 residues. V lost 1 base to trimming and J lost 8 bases, with 16 bases between them.

This clone occurred once. The V gene is TRBV10-2, the J gene TRBJ1-6; TRBD1 aligns across 7 bases. Unmatched junction bases numbered 9, after V lost 2 bases and J lost 14 bases. CDR1 and CDR2 (germline): WSHSY, SAAADI. The CDR3 runs 14 residues. CDR3 nucleotides: TGCGCCAGCAGTGAGGCCGACAGGGAAGAGTCCCTCCACTTT. It is translated as CASSEADREESLHF.

V gene TRBV6-5 combines with J gene TRBJ2-1; possibly TRBD2 for D (6 bases). V was cut by 5 bases and J by 7 bases, with 12 bases left in between. Germline values: CDR1 MNHEY, CDR2 SVGAGI. This CDR3 has 13 residues. CDR3 region: CASSRGLINEQFF. The CDR3, as DNA: TGTGCCAGCAGTCGGGGACTGATTAATGAGCAGTTCTTC.

This rearrangement joins TRBV5-1 to TRBJ1-4, with 10 bases that match TRBD1. J was trimmed by 8 bases and V by 4 bases; bases with no gene match: 5. The CDR3 runs to 14 residues. Germline CDR1 SGHRS, CDR2 YFSETQ. In nucleotides, the CDR3 is TGCGCCAGCAGCCGTCTGGGACAGGGGGAAAAACTGTTTTTT. This sequence encodes CASSRLGQGEKLFF.

The chain links TRBV19 to TRBJ1-6, with unresolved D. The ends were cut back, 9 bases at V and 0 bases at J, with 9 bases in the middle. Germline-derived CDR1 and CDR2 are LNHDA and SQIVND (reference sequence). This CDR3 region has 14 residues. The CDR3 here is CASSRSSYNSPLHF. CDR3 bases: TGTGCCAGCTCCCGGAGCTCCTATAATTCACCCCTCCACTTT. Looking up the rest from reference TRBV19 and TRBJ1-6 gives the full variable domain: DGGITQSPKYLFRKEGQNVTLSCEQNLNHDAMYWYRQDPGQGLRLIYYSQIVNDFQKGDIAEGYSVSREKKESFPLTVTSAQKNPTAFYLCASSRSSYNSPLHFGNGTRLTVT.

V gene TRBV7-2 combines with J gene TRBJ1-5; unclear D gene. This CDR3 is 12 amino acids long. With 2 bases removed from V and 5 bases from J, the gap between germline ends came to 4 bases. The germline gives CDR1 SGHTA, CDR2 FQGNSA. The CDR3 loop reads CASSLRDQPQHF. CDR3 sequence (DNA): TGTGCCAGCAGCTTAAGAGATCAGCCCCAGCATTTT.

The gene calls are TRBV5-1 and TRBJ1-2; D possibly corresponds to TRBD1 (5 bases). This CDR3 is 15 amino acids long. V was pared by 0 bases and J by 2 bases, with 11 bases between. Germline lookup yields CDR1 SGHRS and CDR2 YFSETQ. CDR3 sequence: CASSLAAGLNYGYTF. Here the CDR3 DNA reads TGCGCCAGCAGCTTGGCCGCAGGGTTAAACTATGGCTACACCTTC.

Of note for this clone: Germline and junction disagree at one end, which may indicate a read error. CDR3 amino acids: CASSQALAGGPNTGELFF. DNA for the CDR3: TGTGCCAGCAGTCAAGCCCTAGCGGGAGGGCCGAACACCGGGGAGCTGTTTTTT. This chain connects TRBV6-1 to TRBJ2-2; 12 bases map to TRBD2. Germline CDR1 and CDR2: MNHNS and SASEGT. The CDR3 contains 18 residues.

J is TRBJ1-4 and V is TRBV19; D is ambiguous. The CDR3 runs to 13 residues. V dropped 5 bases and J dropped 7 bases, with 11 bases sitting between them. In germline, CDR1 is LNHDA, CDR2 SQIVND (reference sequence). Written as DNA, the CDR3 is TGTGCCAGTAGTTGGAGGGAGGGTGAAAAACTGTTTTTT. Translation gives CASSWREGEKLFF.

This chain links TRBV30 with TRBJ2-6; D possibly corresponds to TRBD2 (7 bases). Germline V CDR1 and CDR2: GTSNPN, SVGIG (reference sequence). The V gene lost 1 base and the J gene lost 0 bases, with 28 bases spanning the gap. The CDR3 covers 22 residues. CDR3 nucleotide sequence: TGTGCCTGGAGTGCCCCCAAGTTGGGGGGGCGCCCCGATTACTCTGGGGCCAACGTCCTGACTTTC. It encodes CAWSAPKLGGRPDYSGANVLTF.

The rearrangement joins TRBV5-4 to TRBJ1-1; the match to TRBD1 covers 11 bases. CDR3 length: 14 residues. Germline values: CDR1 SGHNT, CDR2 YYREEE (reference sequence). V dropped 5 bases and J dropped 3; count of bases not matched to a gene: 3. The CDR3 sequence: CASRGDRGDTEAFF. CDR3 DNA sequence: TGTGCCAGCAGGGGGGACAGGGGGGACACTGAAGCTTTCTTT.

The genes are TRBV6-5 and TRBJ1-1; no clear D. CDR1 and CDR2 (germline): MNHEY, SVGAGI. The ends were cut back, 6 bases at V and 1 base at J, with 9 bases in the middle. This CDR3 is 13 amino acids long. The CDR3 is CASRRGKNTEAFF. The CDR3 DNA is TGTGCCAGCAGGCGAGGGAAGAACACTGAAGCTTTCTTT.

This clone occurred many times. CDR3 region: CASSLARQASSYEQYF. Here the CDR3 DNA reads TGTGCCAGCAGCTTAGCTAGACAGGCGAGCTCCTACGAGCAGTACTTC. The chain joins TRBV7-6 to TRBJ2-7; D is possibly TRBD1 (6 bases). Germline loops: CDR1 SGHVS, CDR2 FNYEAQ. The CDR3 extends over 16 amino acids. V lost 0 bases to trimming and J lost 0 bases, with 12 bases between them.

The chain carries TRBV6-6 and TRBJ2-1; TRBD2 is a possible D gene (6 bases). Germline lookup yields CDR1 MNHNY and CDR2 SVGAGI (reference sequence). With 6 bases removed from V and 9 bases from J, the gap between germline ends came to 9 bases. This CDR3 contains 11 residues. The CDR3 region has the DNA TGTGCCAGCAGCCTCGGGGGTGAGCAGTTCTTC. Its translation is CASSLGGEQFF.

This chain connects TRBV7-9 to TRBJ1-1, with a weak D call TRBD1 (5 bases). The CDR3 has 14 amino acids. CDR1 and CDR2 (germline): SEHNR, FQNEAQ (reference sequence). Trimming took off 5 bases at V and 4 bases at J, with 14 bases between the two ends. This CDR3 is CASSKQGVLTEAFF. CDR3 DNA sequence: TGTGCCAGCAGCAAGCAGGGTGTTCTCACTGAAGCTTTCTTT. Supplemented by reference TRBV7-9 and TRBJ1-1, the full variable domain reads DTGVSQNPRHKITKRGQNVTFRCDPISEHNRLYWYRQTLGQGPEFLTYFQNEAQLEKSRLLSDRFSAERPKGSFSTLEIQRTEQGDSAMYLCASSKQGVLTEAFFGQGTRLTVV.

The chain has TRBV6-5 and TRBJ2-7; TRBD2 matches 8 bases. This CDR3 contains 15 residues. In germline, CDR1 is MNHEY, CDR2 SVGAGI. V dropped 6 bases and J dropped 7; count of bases not matched to a gene: 14. For the CDR3, the DNA is TGTGCCAGCAGGGGCCGGCAGACTAGCGACGTTGAGCAGTACTTC. This translates into CASRGRQTSDVEQYF.

The chain has TRBV5-1 and TRBJ2-1, with no clear D. V lost 7 bases and J 6 bases, leaving 8 bases between the germline ends. Looked up from germline, CDR1 is SGHRS and CDR2 is YFSETQ. The CDR3 length is 11 residues. In DNA form, the CDR3 reads TGCGCCAGCCTCCTTCGCAATGAGCAGTTCTTC. Its translation: CASLLRNEQFF.

J is TRBJ1-2 and V is TRBV6-5; D might be TRBD1 (6 bases). Trimming shortened V by 6 bases and J by 0 bases, and 14 bases separated the two germline ends. Germline CDR1 MNHEY, CDR2 SVGAGI. There are 15 residues in the CDR3. The CDR3 DNA sequence: TGTGCCAGCAGCTATCGGGGGGCAGCTAACTATGGCTACACCTTC. It is translated as CASSYRGAANYGYTF.

The rearrangement joins TRBV15 to TRBJ2-4; D might be TRBD1 (6 bases). Trimming stripped 1 base from V and 0 bases from J, with 10 bases between. The germline gives CDR1 LNHNV, CDR2 YYDKDF (reference sequence). CDR3 length equals 16 residues. DNA of the CDR3: TGTGCCACCAGCAGAGCCCCGGACAGAGCCAAAAACATTCAGTACTTC. This sequence encodes CATSRAPDRAKNIQYF.

V is TRBV27 and J is TRBJ2-1, with a possible D match to TRBD1 (6 bases). The CDR3 spans 13 residues. Germline V CDR1 and CDR2: MNHEY, SMNVEV (reference sequence). V was pared by 8 bases and J by 6 bases, with 14 bases between. The CDR3 nucleotides read TGTGCCAGCCGGACCAGGGGCGGCAATGAGCAGTTCTTC. Translating it yields CASRTRGGNEQFF.